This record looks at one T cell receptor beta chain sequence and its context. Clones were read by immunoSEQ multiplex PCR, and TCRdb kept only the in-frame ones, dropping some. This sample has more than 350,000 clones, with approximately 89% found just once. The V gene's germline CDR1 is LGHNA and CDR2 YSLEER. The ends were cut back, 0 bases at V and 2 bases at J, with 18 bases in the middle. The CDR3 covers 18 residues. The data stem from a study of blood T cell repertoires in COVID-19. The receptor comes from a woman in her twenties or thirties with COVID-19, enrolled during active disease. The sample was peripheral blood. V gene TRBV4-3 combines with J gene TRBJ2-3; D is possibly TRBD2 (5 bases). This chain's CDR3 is CASSQETGVVPPTDTQYF. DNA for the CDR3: TGCGCCAGCAGCCAAGAAACCGGGGTGGTGCCCCCCACAGATACGCAGTATTTT.